Shown below are 3 T cell receptor beta chains from a single sample sequenced in a study of blood T cell repertoires in COVID-19. The data were produced by immunoSEQ multiplex PCR, yet TCRdb's version contains in-frame clones alone and is incomplete. This table holds some 150,000 clones, 80% to 85% found once. Sequenced input: PBMCs or T cells enriched from blood (not recorded which). Receptors were obtained from a woman between 45 and 65 years old who had been exposed to COVID-19.

The CDR3 DNA sequence: TGTGCCAGCAGCGGCAGGGGGGAAGTTGCCAAAAACATTCAGTACTTC. This translates into CASSGRGEVAKNIQYF. V and J are TRBV7-9 and TRBJ2-4; D possibly corresponds to TRBD1 (7 bases). The germline gives CDR1 SEHNR, CDR2 FQNEAQ (reference sequence). Trimming took 5 bases from V and 1 from J, leaving 15 bases between them. CDR3 length: 16 residues.

The genes are TRBV9 and TRBJ2-3; TRBD2 agrees at 13 bases. Germline assignment: CDR1 SGDLS and CDR2 YYNGEE. J was trimmed by 1 base and V by 4 bases; bases with no gene match: 15. The CDR3 has 20 amino acids. DNA for the CDR3: TGTGCCAGCAGCTCCCCCGGTAAGGGGACTAGCGGGGTCCGCACAGATACGCAGTATTTT. This translates into CASSSPGKGTSGVRTDTQYF.

The chain links TRBV20-1 to TRBJ2-3; no clear D gene. The CDR3 runs 10 residues. Germline values: CDR1 DFQATT, CDR2 SNEGSKA (reference sequence). V lost 8 bases, J lost 7 bases, and 10 bases lay in between. The CDR3 DNA reads TGCAGTTATCATAGCAATACGCAGTATTTT. This gives the protein CSYHSNTQYF.